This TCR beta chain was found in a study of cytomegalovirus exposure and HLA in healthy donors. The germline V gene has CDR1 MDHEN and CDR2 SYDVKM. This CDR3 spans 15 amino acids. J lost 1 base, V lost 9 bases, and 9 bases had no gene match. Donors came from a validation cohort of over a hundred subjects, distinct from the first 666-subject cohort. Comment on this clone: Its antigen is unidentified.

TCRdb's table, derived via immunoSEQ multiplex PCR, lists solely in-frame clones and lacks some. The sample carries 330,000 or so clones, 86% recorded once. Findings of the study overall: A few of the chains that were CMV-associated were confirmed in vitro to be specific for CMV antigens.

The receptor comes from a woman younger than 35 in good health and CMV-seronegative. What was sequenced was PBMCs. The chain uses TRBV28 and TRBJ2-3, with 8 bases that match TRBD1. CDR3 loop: CASAVIQGGTDTQYF. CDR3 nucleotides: TGTGCCAGTGCCGTAATACAGGGGGGCACAGATACGCAGTATTTT.